Detailed here is one TCR beta chain. The target antigen is unknown. Other DNA sequences in this sample translate to the same CDR3. These data come from a study of shared clonotypes between healthy human individuals. Study background: The study used three CD4 naive, three CD4 memory, two CD8 naive and one CD8 memory plate per donor. Study conclusions and caveats: Few donors limited the genetic and exposure-history diversity represented. In several donors, approximately 5% of naive CD4 clonotypes appeared in common.

V was pared by 4 bases and J by 3 bases, with 3 bases between. In germline, CDR1 is DFQATT, CDR2 SNEGSKA (reference sequence). The length of the CDR3 is 10 residues. Samples underwent the assay at deep level. Libraries were prepared by immunoSEQ multiplex PCR; TCRdb keeps only in-frame clonotypes and omits some of them. Here the sample spans roughly 2.5 million clones, around nine tenths being singletons. Input material: naive CD4+ T cells sorted from blood. Subset given: CD45RA+ positively selected. The chain links TRBV20-1 to TRBJ2-5; the D is unclear. The clonotype originates from a man younger than 30 in good health. The CDR3 DNA is TGCAGTGCTAAGGAAGAGACCCAGTACTTC. Protein product: CSAKEETQYF.